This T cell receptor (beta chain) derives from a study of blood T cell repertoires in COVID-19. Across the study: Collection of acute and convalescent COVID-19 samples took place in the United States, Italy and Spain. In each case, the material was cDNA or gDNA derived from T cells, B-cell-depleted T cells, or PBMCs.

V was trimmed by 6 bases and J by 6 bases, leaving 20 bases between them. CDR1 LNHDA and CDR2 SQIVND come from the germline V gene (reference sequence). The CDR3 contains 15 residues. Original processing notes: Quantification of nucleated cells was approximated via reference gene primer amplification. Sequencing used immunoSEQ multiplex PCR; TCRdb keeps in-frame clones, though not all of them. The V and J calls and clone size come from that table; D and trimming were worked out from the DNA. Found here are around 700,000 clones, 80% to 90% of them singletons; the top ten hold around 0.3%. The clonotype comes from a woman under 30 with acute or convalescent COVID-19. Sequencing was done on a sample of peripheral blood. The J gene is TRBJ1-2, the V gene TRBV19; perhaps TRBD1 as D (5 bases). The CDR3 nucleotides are TGTGCCAGTAGCCCCCCTGTGGACAAGGTCAATGGCTACACCTTC. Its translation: CASSPPVDKVNGYTF.